The 28 T cell receptor beta chains presented below share a single source sample, sequenced in a study of OX40 agonist ivuxolimab in advanced cancers. Some clones are missing from TCRdb's copy, which holds only in-frame ones; the method was immunoSEQ multiplex PCR. Of over 75,000 clones listed, around 91% are singletons. The sample here was CD4+ or CD8+ T cells sorted from blood, taken in a trial of the OX40 agonist ivuxolimab. These receptors were taken from an adult with an advanced solid tumor such as melanoma, head and neck, liver or kidney cancer.

The chain employs TRBV5-1 and TRBJ2-2; no firm D call. This CDR3 region has 13 residues. The V and J ends lost 6 bases and 1 base respectively, with 7 bases between them. Germline V gene lookup returns CDR1 SGHRS and CDR2 YFSETQ. The CDR3 loop reads CASTIENTGELFF. CDR3 DNA: TGCGCCAGCACCATCGAGAACACCGGGGAGCTGTTTTTT.

V and J are TRBV28 and TRBJ1-4; D is uncertain. Looked up from germline, CDR1 is MDHEN and CDR2 is SYDVKM. The ends were cut back, 2 bases at V and 0 bases at J, with 7 bases in the middle. The CDR3 runs to 15 residues. CDR3 sequence: CASSLTGATNEKLFF. In DNA form, the CDR3 reads TGTGCCAGCAGTTTAACCGGAGCAACTAATGAAAAACTGTTTTTT.

DNA of the CDR3: TGTGCCAGCAGTGAAGCCTCCTACAATGAGCAGTTCTTC. It encodes CASSEASYNEQFF. This chain uses TRBV2 with TRBJ2-1; no reliable D call. CDR3 length: 13 amino acids. V was trimmed by 0 bases and J by 0 bases, leaving 0 bases between them. Germline V gene lookup returns CDR1 SNHLY and CDR2 FYNNEI.

The chain joins TRBV7-2 to TRBJ2-7, with 10 nucleotides matching TRBD2. Trimming removed 5 bases from V and 0 bases from J; junction bases left unmatched: 4. The germline CDR1 and CDR2 sequences are SGHTA and FQGNSA. CDR3 length: 15 amino acids. The CDR3 DNA follows: TGTGCCAGCAGCCCTAGGACTAGCGGCTCCTACGAGCAGTACTTC. Protein sequence: CASSPRTSGSYEQYF.

This rearrangement joins TRBV6-5 to TRBJ1-5; weak D call: TRBD1 (6 bases). The CDR3 extends over 13 amino acids. From germline, CDR1 is MNHEY and CDR2 SVGAGI. V shed 7 bases and J shed 7 bases, with 14 bases lying between them. This CDR3 is CASTRGMGQPQHF. The CDR3 DNA follows: TGTGCCAGCACGAGGGGGATGGGACAGCCCCAGCATTTT.

The chain carries TRBV9 and TRBJ1-2; 8 positions agree with TRBD1. Losses at the gene ends were 0 bases for V and 5 bases for J; bases not matched to a gene: 6. This CDR3 has 15 residues. Germline V lookup: CDR1 SGDLS, CDR2 YYNGEE. The CDR3 bases are TGTGCCAGCAGCGTAGATCAGGGGGCGGTATATGGCTACACCTTC. Protein product: CASSVDQGAVYGYTF. Based on the CDR3 plus reference TRBV9 and TRBJ1-2, the full variable domain is DSGVTQTPKHLITATGQRVTLRCSPRSGDLSVYWYQQSLDQGLQFLIQYYNGEERAKGNILERFSAQQFPDLHSELNLSSLELGDSALYFCASSVDQGAVYGYTFGSGTRLTVV.

The chain carries TRBV18 and TRBJ2-3; D not certain. The CDR3 has 14 amino acids. V gave up 3 bases and J gave up 1 base, with 8 bases separating them. Germline V gene data show CDR1 as KGHSH and CDR2 as LQKENI. The CDR3 region is CASSPAVGTDTQYF. The CDR3 nucleotides are TGTGCCAGCTCACCGGCGGTAGGCACAGATACGCAGTATTTT.

V gene TRBV6-1 combines with J gene TRBJ1-3; 7 nucleotides match TRBD1. The germline V gene encodes CDR1 MNHNS and CDR2 SASEGT. The length of the CDR3 is 15 residues. J gave up 2 bases and V 6 bases, and 7 bases lay outside the gene matches. DNA of the CDR3: TGTGCCAGCAGAGACTACAGGGGCCCTGGAAACACCATATATTTT. It encodes CASRDYRGPGNTIYF.

This clone appeared a single time. J is TRBJ2-5 and V is TRBV28, with 11 bases aligning to TRBD1. CDR3 length: 15 residues. J lost 4 bases, V lost 5 bases, and 6 bases had no gene match. CDR1 and CDR2 (germline): MDHEN, SYDVKM. The CDR3 nucleotides read TGTGCCAGCAGTAAGGGACAGGGGGGAAGAGAGACCCAGTACTTC. Amino acids: CASSKGQGGRETQYF.

V gene TRBV5-6 combines with J gene TRBJ1-2; D is possibly TRBD1 (5 bases). This CDR3 region has 13 residues. V lost 4 bases to trimming and J lost 4 bases, with 11 bases between them. In germline, CDR1 is SGHDT, CDR2 YYEEEE. CDR3 residues: CASSPGRTYGYTF. CDR3 nucleotide sequence: TGTGCCAGCAGCCCGGGACGGACCTATGGCTACACCTTC.

This clone has a handful of counts. V and J are TRBV6-5 and TRBJ2-7; no clear D gene. Germline V CDR1 and CDR2: MNHEY, SVGAGI. CDR3 size: 13 residues. Trimming removed 0 bases at V and 1 base at J, with 4 bases between. The CDR3 sequence: CASSYSASYEQYF. CDR3 nucleotides: TGTGCCAGCAGTTACTCGGCATCCTACGAGCAGTACTTC.

V is TRBV11-2 and J is TRBJ1-1, with D maybe TRBD1 (5 bases). This CDR3 is 14 amino acids long. Trimming pared 5 bases from V and 2 bases from J, leaving 12 bases between. Germline V lookup: CDR1 SGHAT, CDR2 FQNNGV. CDR3 residues: CASSLDGQNTEAFF. DNA for the CDR3: TGTGCCAGCAGCCTCGACGGACAAAACACTGAAGCTTTCTTT.

J is TRBJ1-2 and V is TRBV30; tentative D call: TRBD1 (5 bases). The CDR3 contains 14 residues. CDR1 is GTSNPN, CDR2 SVGIG, per germline (reference sequence). Between the trimmed V and J ends, which lost 2 bases and 6 bases, there was a span of 16 bases. CDR3 bases: TGTGCCTGGAGTACTTTCCCGTGGGGGGATGGCTACACCTTC. Translating gives CAWSTFPWGDGYTF. Full variable domain (missing parts from reference TRBV30 and TRBJ1-2): SQTIHQWPATLVQPVGSPLSLECTVEGTSNPNLYWYRQAAGRGLQLLFYSVGIGQISSEVPQNLSASRPQDRQFILSSKKLLLSDSGFYLCAWSTFPWGDGYTFGSGTRLTVV.

CDR3 sequence (DNA): TGTGCCAGCAGTCCCGGGGGAGGGCGGGGCGGGCAGTACTTC. It specifies CASSPGGGRGGQYF. The chain has TRBV27 and TRBJ2-7; TRBD2 aligns across 7 bases. V shed 5 bases and J 9 bases; nucleotides not matched to a gene: 13. The CDR3 is made up of 14 amino acids. Germline V gene lookup returns CDR1 MNHEY and CDR2 SMNVEV (reference sequence).

The chain joins TRBV10-2 to TRBJ1-4, with D unclear. Per germline, CDR1 WSHSY and CDR2 SAAADI. This CDR3 is built from 14 residues. V was trimmed by 4 bases and J by 4 bases, leaving 10 bases between them. The CDR3 DNA reads as TGCGCCAGCAGTGGAGGGTATATTAATGAAAAACTGTTTTTT. This codes for CASSGGYINEKLFF.

V usage is TRBV7-2 and J usage is TRBJ1-2; 7 bases are shared with TRBD1. The CDR3 runs 13 residues. Germline trimming cut 5 bases from V and 3 bases from J; bases unmatched to any gene: 3. Germline V gives CDR1 SGHTA, CDR2 FQGNSA. CDR3 in DNA: TGTGCCAGCAGCGCGACAGGGTACTATGGCTACACCTTC. This sequence encodes CASSATGYYGYTF.

The chain has TRBV2 and TRBJ2-5; D perhaps matches TRBD1 (6 bases). The CDR3 runs 12 residues. V was trimmed by 9 bases and J by 4 bases, leaving 12 bases between them. Germline-derived CDR1 and CDR2 are SNHLY and FYNNEI. CDR3: CASDRGRETQYF. In DNA form, the CDR3 reads TGTGCCAGTGATAGGGGGAGAGAGACCCAGTACTTC.

The chain employs TRBV18 and TRBJ1-4, with D perhaps TRBD1 (5 bases). This CDR3 is built from 13 residues. Trimming took 2 bases from V and 8 from J, leaving 9 bases between them. The V gene's germline CDR1 is KGHSH and CDR2 LQKENI. CDR3 protein: CASSPVWGEKLFF. DNA for the CDR3: TGTGCCAGCTCACCAGTTTGGGGCGAAAAACTGTTTTTT. Variable domain in full (rest from reference TRBV18 and TRBJ1-4): NAGVMQNPRHLVRRRGQEARLRCSPMKGHSHVYWYRQLPEEGLKFMVYLQKENIIDESGMPKERFSAEFPKEGPSILRIQQVVRGDSAAYFCASSPVWGEKLFFGSGTQLSVL.

The chain combines TRBV10-1 with TRBJ2-1, with D maybe TRBD2 (6 bases). The CDR3 extends over 14 amino acids. The germline V gene encodes CDR1 WNHNN and CDR2 SYGVQD (reference sequence). V lost 8 bases and J 3 bases, leaving 14 bases between the germline ends. The CDR3 sequence: CASPPGAGYNEQFF. In DNA form, the CDR3 reads TGCGCCAGCCCCCCGGGAGCGGGCTACAATGAGCAGTTCTTC.

The chain has TRBV27 and TRBJ2-7; 11 bases match TRBD2. V lost 6 bases, J lost 4 bases, and 17 bases stayed unmatched. This CDR3 is built from 18 residues. Germline V gene sequence: CDR1 MNHEY, CDR2 SMNVEV (reference sequence). This CDR3 is CASRRQGAGLAVLYEQYF. CDR3 bases: TGTGCCAGCAGGCGACAGGGAGCGGGACTAGCGGTTTTGTACGAGCAGTACTTC.

The rearrangement joins TRBV14 to TRBJ1-6; D gene uncertain. Germline V lookup: CDR1 SGHDN, CDR2 FVKESK. V was shortened by 4 bases and J by 9 bases, with 13 bases between the two germline ends. The CDR3 contains 14 residues. CDR3 loop: CASSLWPGGSPLHF. CDR3 coding DNA: TGTGCCAGCAGCCTGTGGCCGGGAGGTTCACCCCTCCACTTT.

This chain links TRBV30 with TRBJ2-3, with TRBD2 identical over 11 bases. The CDR3 totals 17 residues. Germline-derived CDR1 and CDR2 are GTSNPN and SVGIG (reference sequence). J gave up 0 bases and V 0 bases, and 5 bases lay outside the gene matches. The DNA for the CDR3 is TGTGCCTGGAGTGTAAGGTTAGCGGGAGGGAGCACAGATACGCAGTATTTT. It yields the protein CAWSVRLAGGSTDTQYF.

The CDR3 DNA reads as TGTGCCAGCAGCTTAGGTTACCTACACCAGTACTTC. Residues: CASSLGYLHQYF. J is TRBJ2-7 and V is TRBV11-3; D is uncertain. V was cut by 1 base and J by 10 bases, with 11 bases left in between. The CDR3 is 12 residues long. The germline V gene has CDR1 SGHNT and CDR2 YENEEA. Variable domain in full (rest from reference TRBV11-3 and TRBJ2-7): EAGVVQSPRYKIIEKKQPVAFWCNPISGHNTLYWYLQNLGQGPELLIRYENEEAVDDSQLPKDRFSAERLKGVDSTLKIQPAELGDSAVYLCASSLGYLHQYFGPGTRLTVT.

The genes are TRBV11-3 and TRBJ2-7; D not certain. Per the germline V gene, CDR1 is SGHNT and CDR2 is YENEEA. V lost 0 bases, J lost 3 bases, and 9 bases lay in between. The CDR3 is 14 amino acids. The CDR3 reads CASSLEATYYEQYF. The CDR3, as DNA: TGTGCCAGCAGCTTAGAGGCTACCTACTACGAGCAGTACTTC.

Only one count was recorded for this clone. V usage is TRBV5-5 and J usage is TRBJ2-5, with 8 bases aligning to TRBD2. Germline V gives CDR1 SGHKS, CDR2 YYEKEE (reference sequence). CDR3 length equals 14 residues. V shed 0 bases and J 5 bases; nucleotides not matched to a gene: 3. The CDR3 region has the DNA TGTGCCAGCAGCTTGGGAGGCGGGGGGGAGACCCAGTACTTC. This translates into CASSLGGGGETQYF.

The gene calls are TRBV23-1 and TRBJ2-7, with 11 bases aligning to TRBD2. TRBV23-1 is an ORF for which the function is uncertain. Unmatched junction bases numbered 20, after V lost 2 bases and J lost 5 bases. CDR3 length: 20 residues. This CDR3 is CASSQVTRGEASGRTHEQYF. As DNA, the CDR3 is TGCGCCAGCAGTCAAGTAACCCGAGGGGAGGCTAGCGGGAGGACCCACGAGCAGTACTTC.

This rearrangement joins TRBV5-4 to TRBJ1-4, with unresolved D. Germline V CDR1 and CDR2: SGHNT, YYREEE (reference sequence). This CDR3 region has 14 residues. The V end lost 0 bases, the J end lost 6 bases, and 9 bases lay between the germline ends. CDR3 loop: CASSLAGRDEKLFF. The CDR3 bases are TGTGCCAGCAGCTTGGCAGGAAGGGATGAAAAACTGTTTTTT.

The V gene is TRBV7-9, the J gene TRBJ1-1; maybe TRBD1 (5 bases). The CDR3 is 13 amino acids. Germline CDR1 is SEHNR and CDR2 is FQNEAQ (reference sequence). V was shortened by 8 bases and J by 5 bases, with 15 bases between the two germline ends. CDR3 sequence reads: CASERGLGTEAFF. The CDR3 DNA reads as TGTGCCAGCGAGAGGGGATTGGGAACTGAAGCTTTCTTT.